These T cell receptor beta chains were read from a single sample in a study of blood T cell repertoires in COVID-19. This table comes from immunoSEQ multiplex PCR, and its TCRdb copy is limited to in-frame clones, with some not included. This sample has about 170,000 clones, with around four fifths found just once. Sequenced sample: peripheral blood. These receptors were obtained from a woman in her 70s with COVID-19, enrolled during active disease. The CDR3 runs from the conserved cysteine through the conserved F or W. Fields, in order: J gene, D gene, V gene, clone size, CDR3 protein, CDR3 DNA. The D gene is left open where the match is weak. Clone size appears in some rows only: once, few, many, or a class for an expanded clone.

TRBJ2-5 | TRBD2 | TRBV6-6 | . | CASRQTSGGWETQYF | TGTGCCAGCAGACAAACTAGCGGGGGATGGGAGACCCAGTACTTC
TRBJ1-2 | TRBD1 | TRBV27 | . | CASSLSGQGVRNYGYTF | TGTGCCAGCAGTTTATCGGGACAGGGGGTGCGCAACTATGGCTACACCTTC
TRBJ1-2 | TRBD1 | TRBV9 | . | CASSRGDSEGYTF | TGTGCCAGCAGCCGAGGGGACAGTGAGGGCTACACCTTC
TRBJ1-1 | . | TRBV2 | . | CASSEGRPNTEAFF | TGTGCCAGCAGTGAGGGGCGGCCGAACACTGAAGCTTTCTTT
TRBJ1-6 | . | TRBV2 | . | CASRKVNYRASPLHF | TGTGCCAGCAGGAAAGTTAATTACAGGGCATCACCCCTCCACTTT
TRBJ1-1 | . | TRBV10-3 | . | CAITLGVENTEAFF | TGTGCCATCACGCTAGGGGTGGAGAACACTGAAGCTTTCTTT
TRBJ2-7 | TRBD2 | TRBV19 | once | CASSPAASGKHEQYF | TGTGCCAGTAGTCCGGCGGCTAGCGGGAAGCACGAGCAGTACTTC
TRBJ2-2 | TRBD2 | TRBV19 | . | CASRRSGGSGTGELFF | TGTGCCAGTAGGAGAAGCGGGGGGAGTGGCACCGGGGAGCTGTTTTTT
TRBJ2-7 | . | TRBV20-1 | . | CSASDSLELLQYF | TGCAGTGCTAGTGATAGCTTAGAGCTGCTTCAGTACTTC
TRBJ1-2 | . | TRBV6-2/TRBV6-3 | . | CASSYYAADYGYTF | TGTGCCAGCAGTTACTATGCGGCCGACTATGGCTACACCTTC
TRBJ1-5 | . | TRBV6-5 | once | CASSYSGLNSNQPQHF | TGTGCCAGCAGTTACTCGGGACTGAATAGCAATCAGCCCCAGCATTTT
TRBJ2-3 | . | TRBV2 | . | CASRTPDTQYF | TGTGCCAGCAGGACTCCAGATACGCAGTATTTT
TRBJ1-1 | . | TRBV10-3 | . | CAISEGQLEAFF | TGTGCCATCAGTGAGGGGCAGCTTGAAGCTTTCTTT
TRBJ1-2 | TRBD1 | TRBV5-6 | . | CASSLAGQGALGSYGYTF | TGTGCCAGCAGCTTGGCGGGACAGGGGGCCCTAGGCTCCTATGGCTACACCTTC
TRBJ2-2 | . | TRBV2 | . | CASSEPNTGELFF | TGTGCCAGCAGTGAACCAAACACCGGGGAGCTGTTTTTT
TRBJ2-1 | . | TRBV28 | . | CASSLLQAKEQFF | TGTGCCAGCAGTTTATTACAGGCTAAAGAGCAGTTCTTC
TRBJ1-1 | . | TRBV28 | . | CASSLSGGPINTEAFF | TGTGCCAGCAGTTTATCGGGAGGGCCAATAAACACTGAAGCTTTCTTT